The source of this T cell receptor beta chain is a study of response to subunit inactivated influenza vaccine. The CDR3 consists of 14 residues. The V end lost 8 bases, the J end lost 7 bases, and 20 bases lay between the germline ends. Germline CDR1 and CDR2: MNHEY and SMNVEV (reference sequence). As concerns this clonotype: What it binds is not known.

Study-wide results and limits: Each seasonal influenza vaccination, the authors suggested, recruits few new T cells.

TCRdb ran MiXCR on the RT-PCR reads and lists one entry per CDR3 protein. The sample carries about 520,000 distinct CDR3 sequences, roughly 7.9% recorded once. This receptor was identified in a man aged 50 to 75 who received an inactivated influenza vaccine. The sequencing here drew on PBMCs from blood, taken roughly 24 months after vaccination. The chain has TRBV27 and TRBJ2-5, with D maybe TRBD2 (6 bases). Here the CDR3 DNA reads TGTGCCAGCTCTATGTCGGGAGTCTCGGGGACCCAGTACTTC. Its protein product is CASSMSGVSGTQYF.